This T cell receptor beta chain comes out of a study of blood T cell repertoires in COVID-19. Study background: Researchers got acute and convalescent COVID-19 samples from the United States, Italy and Spain.

V lost 3 bases and J lost 6, with 11 bases in between. CDR3 length: 13 residues. Germline lookup yields CDR1 SGHRS and CDR2 YFSETQ. Measured with immunoSEQ multiplex PCR; TCRdb has only the in-frame clones, and not every one. The sample lists about 120,000 clones, 90% occurring once. Material for sequencing was peripheral blood. The V gene is TRBV5-1, the J gene TRBJ2-3; D is undetermined. The receptor was isolated from a man in his fifties or sixties with COVID-19, enrolled during active disease. The CDR3 here is CASSSQATDTQYF. CDR3 in DNA: TGCGCCAGCAGCTCCCAGGCGACCGATACGCAGTATTTT.